Described below is a single T cell receptor (beta chain) sequence and its context. This entry belongs to a study of blood T cell repertoires in COVID-19. About the research overall: There were acute and convalescent COVID-19 samples, and they came from the United States, Italy and Spain.

The CDR3 spans 16 residues. The V gene's germline CDR1 is MDHEN and CDR2 SYDVKM. Unmatched junction bases numbered 17, after V lost 7 bases and J lost 8 bases. In the original workflow: Reference gene primers were amplified, and this amplification served to estimate nucleated cell counts. TCRdb keeps only in-frame clones here, not all; method: immunoSEQ multiplex PCR. Clone size and V and J calls were adopted from that table, with D and trimming inferred from the DNA. The sample has about 120,000 clones; roughly 83% are singletons. The sequence was obtained from a woman in her 70s with acute or convalescent COVID-19. The rearrangement links TRBV28 to TRBJ2-1; TRBD1 aligns across 7 bases. The specimen sequenced was peripheral blood. CDR3 in DNA: TGTGCCAGCACCTTTTTCGACAGGGCCGCAGGCTATGAGCAGTTCTTC. Translated, it gives CASTFFDRAAGYEQFF.